This T cell receptor (beta chain) was captured in a study of T-cell reconstitution after alpha-beta-depleted transplantation in children. Preparing the TCRbeta library involved the use of unique molecular identifiers. TCRdb called the PCR reads again in MiXCR, with one record for every CDR3 protein. This sample has hundreds of thousands of distinct CDR3 sequences, with 32% found just once. This CDR3 has 16 amino acids. V shed 6 bases, J shed 7 bases, and the junction held 18 bases outside the gene matches. Germline V gene sequence: CDR1 MNHEY, CDR2 SMNVEV (reference sequence). Sequenced here: PBMCs from the stem cell graft donor, sampled from the stem cell graft. The receptor's source is a human donor who donated a stem cell graft to a child with aplastic anemia. This chain joins TRBV27 and TRBJ2-7; 7 nucleotides line up with TRBD1. This CDR3 reads CASSPGQKRTTTEQYF. The CDR3 DNA is TGTGCCAGCAGCCCGGGACAGAAGAGAACCACTACGGAGCAGTACTTC.